This TCR beta chain was observed in a study of cytotoxic CD8 clonotypes in ibrutinib-treated CLL. Some clones are missing from TCRdb's copy, which holds only in-frame ones; the method was immunoSEQ multiplex PCR. The sample records roughly 170,000 clones, more than 80% being singletons. Study results and limitations: Having risen at ibrutinib response, clonality had fallen back toward baseline by progression.

In the case of this clone: Its antigen is not known.

The CDR3 runs 15 residues. CDR1 is MDHEN and CDR2 is SYDVKM in the germline V gene. V dropped 6 bases and J dropped 5 bases, with 20 bases sitting between them. This receptor was obtained from a human donor with chronic lymphocytic leukemia. The chain is built from TRBV28 and TRBJ2-7, with a tentative D call TRBD1 (5 bases). This sample comprised PBMCs, obtained after 24 months of ibrutinib treatment. This CDR3 reads CASSLWQDTIDEQYF. Written as DNA, the CDR3 is TGTGCCAGCAGCCTTTGGCAGGACACTATTGACGAGCAGTACTTC.